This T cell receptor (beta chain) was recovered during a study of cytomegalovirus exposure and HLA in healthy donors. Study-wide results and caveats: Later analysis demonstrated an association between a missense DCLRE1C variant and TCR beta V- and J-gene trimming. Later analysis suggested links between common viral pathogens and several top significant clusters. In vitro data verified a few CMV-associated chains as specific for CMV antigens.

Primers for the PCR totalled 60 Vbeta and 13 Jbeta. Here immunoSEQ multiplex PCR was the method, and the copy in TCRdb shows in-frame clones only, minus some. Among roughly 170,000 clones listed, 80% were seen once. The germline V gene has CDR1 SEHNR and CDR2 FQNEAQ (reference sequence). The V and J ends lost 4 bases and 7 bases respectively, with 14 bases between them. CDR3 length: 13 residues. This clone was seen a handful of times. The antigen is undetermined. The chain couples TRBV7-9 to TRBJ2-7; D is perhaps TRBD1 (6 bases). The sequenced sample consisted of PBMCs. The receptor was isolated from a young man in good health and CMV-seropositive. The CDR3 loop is CASSSRAGAEQYF. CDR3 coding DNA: TGTGCCAGCAGCTCGCGGGCAGGGGCAGAGCAGTACTTC.